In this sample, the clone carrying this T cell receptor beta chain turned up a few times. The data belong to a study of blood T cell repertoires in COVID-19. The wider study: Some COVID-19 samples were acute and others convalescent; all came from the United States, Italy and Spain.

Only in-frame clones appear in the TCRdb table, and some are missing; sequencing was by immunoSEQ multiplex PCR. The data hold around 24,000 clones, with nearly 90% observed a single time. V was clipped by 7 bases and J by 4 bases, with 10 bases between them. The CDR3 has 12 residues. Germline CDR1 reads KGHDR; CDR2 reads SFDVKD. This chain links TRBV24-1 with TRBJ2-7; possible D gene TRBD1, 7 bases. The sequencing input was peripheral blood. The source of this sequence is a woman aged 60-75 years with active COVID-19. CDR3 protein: CATSAGGYEQYF. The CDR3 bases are TGTGCCACCAGCGCAGGGGGGTACGAGCAGTACTTC.